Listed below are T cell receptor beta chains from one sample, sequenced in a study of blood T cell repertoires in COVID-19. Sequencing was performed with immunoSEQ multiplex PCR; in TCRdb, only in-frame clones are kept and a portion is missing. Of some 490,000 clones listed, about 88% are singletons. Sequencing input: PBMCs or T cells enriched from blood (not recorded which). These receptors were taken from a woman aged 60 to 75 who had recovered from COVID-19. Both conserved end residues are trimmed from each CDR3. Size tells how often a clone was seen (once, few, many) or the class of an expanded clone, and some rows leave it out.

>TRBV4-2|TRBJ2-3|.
ASSQVGGGWNTQY
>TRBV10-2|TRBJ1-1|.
ASGSQMNTEAF
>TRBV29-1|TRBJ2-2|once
SVVTGSNTGELF
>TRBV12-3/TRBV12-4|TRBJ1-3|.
ASGAASTIY
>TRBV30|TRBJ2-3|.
AWSVGGSTDTQY
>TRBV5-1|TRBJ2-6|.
ASSLGTDSGANVLT
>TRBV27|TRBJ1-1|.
ASGWVDRGGTEAF
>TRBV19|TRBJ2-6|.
ASSMRRQGKPGAPLSGANVLT
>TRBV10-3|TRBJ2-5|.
AIRGTQETQY
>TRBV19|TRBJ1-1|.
ASIVETGGRRAEAF
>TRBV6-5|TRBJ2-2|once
ASSTKQGPGELF
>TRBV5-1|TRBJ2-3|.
ASSLRTSGGAWDTQY
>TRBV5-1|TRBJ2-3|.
ASSGGYGLAGGTTDTQY
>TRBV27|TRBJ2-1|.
ASRPPWGLILNEQF
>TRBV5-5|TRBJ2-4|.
ASSPRPNQGIGAKNIQY
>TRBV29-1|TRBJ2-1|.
SVATGDEQF
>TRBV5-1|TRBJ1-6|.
ASSLGGQGNYSPLH
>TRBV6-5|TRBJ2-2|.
ASSLGQRGPGELF